One and the same sample provided the 24 T cell receptor beta chains below, sequenced in a study of blood T cell repertoires in COVID-19 (dated by TCRdb to the early 2020s). Library preparation employed the immunoSEQ multiplex PCR assay. Sourced from immuneACCESS, this table was stored by TCRdb with only in-frame sequences that have V and J called. A share of the clones is absent; for the studies checked, an unresolved V gene accounts for under half, and the remainder has no known explanation. In this sample the table shows 200,000 to 250,000 clones, around 80% of which occur a single time. The top ten clonotypes cover less than 3.5% of the sample. Specimen: peripheral blood. The receptors derive from a woman between 18 and 30 years old with acute or convalescent COVID-19.

This chain uses TRBV4-1 with TRBJ2-5; 7 nucleotides line up with TRBD2. Germline V CDR1 and CDR2: MGHRA, YSYEKL. The CDR3 has 14 residues. Trimming at V came to 3 bases and at J to 9 bases, leaving 10 bases not matched to a gene. The CDR3 spells CASSHLADPWAQYF. In DNA, the CDR3 is TGCGCCAGCAGCCATCTAGCGGACCCATGGGCCCAGTACTTC.

V is TRBV5-8 and J is TRBJ2-7; the match to TRBD1 covers 7 bases. CDR1 and CDR2 (germline): SGHTS, YDEGEE. This CDR3 has 15 amino acids. J was trimmed by 7 bases and V by 4 bases; bases with no gene match: 14. The CDR3 loop is CASSPGQRSIREQYF. The CDR3 nucleotides read TGTGCCAGCAGCCCGGGACAGCGGAGTATCAGAGAGCAGTACTTC.

The chain has TRBV11-2 and TRBJ2-7; D unclear. V lost 1 base to trimming and J lost 2 bases, with 3 bases between them. The CDR3 loop spans 12 amino acids. The germline CDR1 and CDR2 sequences are SGHAT and FQNNGV. The CDR3 nucleotides read TGTGCCAGCAGCTTAGCTGCCTACGAGCAGTACTTC. It is translated as CASSLAAYEQYF.

This chain uses TRBV11-2 with TRBJ2-2; 12 bases fit TRBD2. Trimming at V came to 4 bases and at J to 5 bases, leaving 2 bases not matched to a gene. The CDR3 consists of 15 residues. The germline gives CDR1 SGHAT, CDR2 FQNNGV. The CDR3 DNA is TGTGCCAGCAGCTCGACTAGCGGGAGAACCGGGGAGCTGTTTTTT. It translates to CASSSTSGRTGELFF.

This clone came up once. The chain links TRBV7-6 to TRBJ2-1; 11 bases match TRBD2. The CDR3 is 17 residues long. Germline loops: CDR1 SGHVS, CDR2 FNYEAQ. V shed 2 bases and J 5 bases; nucleotides not matched to a gene: 8. The CDR3 bases are TGTGCCAGCAGCTTATACCATAGCGGGAGGGCCGACAATGAGCAGTTCTTC. Amino acids: CASSLYHSGRADNEQFF.

The V and J genes are TRBV7-2 and TRBJ2-1, with D hard to call. The V end was cut by 1 base, the J end by 6 bases, with 16 bases between. Germline CDR1 SGHTA, CDR2 FQGNSA. CDR3 length: 16 amino acids. CDR3 bases: TGTGCCAGCAGCTTAGGATCCGCTAGGTTGGGCAATGAGCAGTTCTTC. Protein product: CASSLGSARLGNEQFF.

The chain carries TRBV29-1 and TRBJ1-4; 7 bases fit TRBD1. Germline V gene sequence: CDR1 SQVTM, CDR2 ANQGSEA. The J segment lost 8 bases and the V segment lost 6 bases, leaving 6 bases of the junction unmatched. CDR3 size: 12 residues. This chain's CDR3 is CSVGGAEEKLFF. CDR3 nucleotide sequence: TGCAGCGTAGGGGGCGCCGAAGAAAAACTGTTTTTT.

The chain recombines TRBV7-9 with TRBJ1-1; 11 nucleotides align to TRBD1. Looked up from germline, CDR1 is SEHNR and CDR2 is FQNEAQ (reference sequence). With 3 bases clipped from V and 1 base from J, the junction kept 4 bases outside the gene matches. CDR3 length: 16 residues. This chain's CDR3 is CASSLGTGGWNTEAFF. In DNA form, the CDR3 reads TGTGCCAGCAGCTTGGGGACAGGGGGTTGGAACACTGAAGCTTTCTTT.

The genes are TRBV30 and TRBJ1-1; D unclear. The CDR3 loop spans 12 amino acids. Trimming removed 0 bases at V and 11 bases at J, with 13 bases between. Germline CDR1 reads GTSNPN; CDR2 reads SVGIG (reference sequence). The CDR3 bases are TGTGCCTGGAGTGTACTAGGGTGGGTGGCTTTCTTT. This codes for CAWSVLGWVAFF.

This rearrangement joins TRBV5-1 to TRBJ2-5; TRBD2 matches at 11 bases. The CDR3 consists of 15 residues. Per the germline V gene, CDR1 is SGHRS and CDR2 is YFSETQ. With 4 bases clipped from V and 2 bases from J, the junction kept 4 bases outside the gene matches. The CDR3 loop reads CASSTGLAGQETQYF. For the CDR3, the DNA is TGCGCCAGCAGCACCGGACTAGCGGGTCAAGAGACCCAGTACTTC. Using reference TRBV5-1 and TRBJ2-5 for the parts outside the CDR3, the full variable domain is KAGVTQTPRYLIKTRGQQVTLSCSPISGHRSVSWYQQTPGQGLQFLFEYFSETQRNKGNFPGRFSGRQFSNSRSEMNVSTLELGDSALYLCASSTGLAGQETQYFGPGTRLLVL.

The chain has TRBV7-2 and TRBJ2-7, with 9 bases that match TRBD2. The V and J ends lost 3 bases and 2 bases, in that order; junction bases with no gene match: 14. The germline V gene encodes CDR1 SGHTA and CDR2 FQGNSA. This CDR3 spans 18 amino acids. The CDR3 DNA is TGTGCCAGCAGCTTTTACCCATCGGGACTAGCTCCCCCCTACGAGCAGTACTTC. Encoded protein: CASSFYPSGLAPPYEQYF.

This chain joins TRBV10-3 and TRBJ1-5; D uncertain. The ends were cut back, 0 bases at V and 7 bases at J, with 13 bases in the middle. The CDR3 contains 15 residues. Germline V gene sequence: CDR1 ENHRY, CDR2 SYGVKD. CDR3 amino acids: CAISESVSSGQPQHF. Here the CDR3 DNA reads TGTGCCATCAGTGAGTCGGTCAGTTCGGGGCAGCCCCAGCATTTT.

This chain uses TRBV6-5 with TRBJ1-2; 7 positions agree with TRBD1. The CDR3 is 13 residues long. The trim removed 7 bases at V and 7 bases at J, leaving 9 bases unmatched. Germline V lookup: CDR1 MNHEY, CDR2 SVGAGI. For the CDR3, the DNA is TGTGCCAGCACCTTGTGGCAGGGGGGTGGCTACACCTTC. It yields the protein CASTLWQGGGYTF.

V gene TRBV7-9 combines with J gene TRBJ1-1; a weak D match, TRBD1 (5 bases). Looked up from germline, CDR1 is SEHNR and CDR2 is FQNEAQ (reference sequence). Trimming removed 5 bases from V and 3 bases from J, with 13 bases in between. The CDR3 consists of 14 residues. The CDR3 sequence is CASSPRGSDTEAFF. In DNA form, the CDR3 reads TGTGCCAGCAGCCCAAGGGGCTCGGACACTGAAGCTTTCTTT.

This clone was counted a few times. CDR3 loop: CASSFAKLGTGRDTQYF. The CDR3 DNA reads TGTGCCAGCAGTTTTGCCAAACTAGGGACAGGGCGGGATACGCAGTATTTT. The genes are TRBV28 and TRBJ2-3, with 9 bases aligning to TRBD1. Germline V gives CDR1 MDHEN, CDR2 SYDVKM. V lost 3 bases, J lost 6 bases, and 13 bases stayed unmatched. CDR3 size: 17 residues.

The chain uses TRBV4-3 and TRBJ2-1; tentative D call: TRBD1 (6 bases). V dropped 0 bases and J dropped 5 bases, with 11 bases sitting between them. The CDR3 sequence is 15 residues long. The germline CDR1 and CDR2 sequences are LGHNA and YSLEER. The CDR3 sequence: CASSQDWTVNNEQFF. CDR3 nucleotides: TGCGCCAGCAGCCAAGATTGGACAGTGAACAATGAGCAGTTCTTC.

This clone is a singleton in its sample. As DNA, the CDR3 is TGTGCCAGCAGGGGACAGGGCGATGAAAACTATGGCTACACCTTC. As protein: CASRGQGDENYGYTF. The chain recombines TRBV25-1 with TRBJ1-2; TRBD1 matches at 9 bases. The CDR3 is 15 residues long. The J segment lost 2 bases and the V segment lost 6 bases, leaving 7 bases of the junction unmatched. The germline CDR1 and CDR2 sequences are MGHDK and SYGVNS.

The chain is built from TRBV30 and TRBJ1-3; possible D gene TRBD1, 6 bases. The V and J ends lost 1 base and 3 bases respectively, with 13 bases between them. Germline CDR1 and CDR2: GTSNPN and SVGIG (reference sequence). The CDR3 length is 15 residues. The CDR3, as DNA: TGTGCCTGGAGTGGGATACAGGGTAATGGAAACACCATATATTTT. This sequence encodes CAWSGIQGNGNTIYF.

This clone was counted only a few times. The rearrangement joins TRBV7-3 to TRBJ1-2; TRBD1 agrees at 7 bases. The CDR3 extends over 13 amino acids. The V gene end was trimmed by 5 bases and the J gene end by 7 bases; junction bases not matched to a gene: 7. Germline V CDR1 and CDR2: SGHTA, FQGTGA. CDR3 nucleotides: TGTGCCAGCAGCCCTACAGGGGCGGGTGGCTACACCTTC. Translated: CASSPTGAGGYTF.

The chain links TRBV4-3 to TRBJ2-7; TRBD2 might be the D (6 bases). Germline CDR1 LGHNA, CDR2 YSLEER. Trimming pared 2 bases from V and 2 bases from J, leaving 10 bases between. This CDR3 contains 14 residues. The chain's CDR3 is CASSQTAGPYEQYF. Written as DNA, the CDR3 is TGCGCCAGCAGCCAAACGGCGGGGCCCTACGAGCAGTACTTC.

This chain links TRBV6-2 or TRBV6-3 with TRBJ1-5; the match to TRBD1 covers 7 bases. The V gene end was trimmed by 6 bases and the J gene end by 5 bases; junction bases not matched to a gene: 4. This CDR3 contains 13 residues. The germline V gene has CDR1 MNHEY and CDR2 SVGEGT. The CDR3: CASSDRDHQPQHF. CDR3 bases: TGTGCCAGCAGCGACAGGGATCATCAGCCCCAGCATTTT.

V gene TRBV7-2 combines with J gene TRBJ2-3; D gene uncertain. V dropped 7 bases and J dropped 0 bases, with 11 bases sitting between them. Germline loops: CDR1 SGHTA, CDR2 FQGNSA. The CDR3 totals 14 residues. In DNA, the CDR3 is TGTGCCAGCACCTTGTACGGTAGCACAGATACGCAGTATTTT. Its translation: CASTLYGSTDTQYF.

This clone occurred a few times. This chain uses TRBV7-9 with TRBJ2-7; D possibly corresponds to TRBD2 (5 bases). This CDR3 has 14 residues. Germline V CDR1 and CDR2: SEHNR, FQNEAQ (reference sequence). Trimming took off 5 bases at V and 1 base at J, with 12 bases between the two ends. CDR3 bases: TGTGCCAGCAGCGGCTTGGACTCTTCCTACGAGCAGTACTTC. Protein product: CASSGLDSSYEQYF.

V and J are TRBV3-1 (or the pseudogene TRBV3-2) and TRBJ2-1; D possibly corresponds to TRBD1 (5 bases). Germline CDR1 and CDR2: LGHDT and YNNKEL (reference sequence). CDR3 size: 12 residues. The germline V and J ends were trimmed by 6 bases and 9 bases, with 12 bases remaining between them. The CDR3 sequence: CASSPTQGEQFF. The CDR3 region has the DNA TGTGCCAGCAGTCCGACGCAGGGTGAGCAGTTCTTC.